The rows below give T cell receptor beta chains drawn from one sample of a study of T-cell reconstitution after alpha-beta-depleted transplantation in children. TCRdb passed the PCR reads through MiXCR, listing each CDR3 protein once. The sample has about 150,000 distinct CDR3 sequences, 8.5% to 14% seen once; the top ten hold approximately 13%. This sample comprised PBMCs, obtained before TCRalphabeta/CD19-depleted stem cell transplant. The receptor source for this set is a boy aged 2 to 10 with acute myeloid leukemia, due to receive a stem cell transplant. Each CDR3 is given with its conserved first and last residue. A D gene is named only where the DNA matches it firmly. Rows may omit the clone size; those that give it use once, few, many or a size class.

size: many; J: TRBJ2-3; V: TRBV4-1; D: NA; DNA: TGCGCCAGCAGCCAACGTGCGGGGAACCCAGATACGCAGTATTTT; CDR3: CASSQRAGNPDTQYF
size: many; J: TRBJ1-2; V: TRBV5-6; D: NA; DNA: TGTGCCAGCAGCTTGGCCGCCAGGGGAAACTATGGCTACACCTTC; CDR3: CASSLAARGNYGYTF
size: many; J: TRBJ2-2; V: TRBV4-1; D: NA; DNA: TGCGCCAGCAGCCTTCGAATTAGCACAGGGCGAGGTGGTGCCGGGGAGCTGTTTTTT; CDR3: CASSLRISTGRGGAGELFF
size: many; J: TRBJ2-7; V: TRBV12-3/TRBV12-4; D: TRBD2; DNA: TGTGCCAGCAGTTTAGCACTAGCGGGAGGGCCTCGGGAGCAGTACTTC; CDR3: CASSLALAGGPREQYF
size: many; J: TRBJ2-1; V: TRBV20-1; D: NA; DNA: TGCAGTGCTGAGGGACTTTCGAGCTCCTACAATGAGCAGTTCTTC; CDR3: CSAEGLSSSYNEQFF
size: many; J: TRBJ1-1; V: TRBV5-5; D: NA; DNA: TGTGCCAGCAGCTTGGTCGGACTCCTCACTGAAGCTTTCTTT; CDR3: CASSLVGLLTEAFF
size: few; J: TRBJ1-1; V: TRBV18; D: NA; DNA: TGTGCCAGCTCACCACCGTCCCAGGAGGGCACTGAAGCTTTCTTT; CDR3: CASSPPSQEGTEAFF
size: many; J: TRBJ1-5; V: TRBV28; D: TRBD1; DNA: TGTGCCAGCAGTTCCCGACAGGGTTGGCAGCCCCAGCATTTT; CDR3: CASSSRQGWQPQHF
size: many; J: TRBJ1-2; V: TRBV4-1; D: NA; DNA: TGCGCCAGCAGCCAACCGGGACGGCACTATGGCTACACCTTC; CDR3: CASSQPGRHYGYTF
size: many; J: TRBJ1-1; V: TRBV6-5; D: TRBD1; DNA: TGTGCCAGCAGTCACGGACAGGGGCGTTCTGAAGCTTTCTTT; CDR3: CASSHGQGRSEAFF
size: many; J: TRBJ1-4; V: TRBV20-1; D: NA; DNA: TGCAGTGCTAGACCAGGTGCTAATGAAAAACTGTTTTTT; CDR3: CSARPGANEKLFF
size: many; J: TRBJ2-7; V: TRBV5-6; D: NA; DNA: TGTGCCAGCAGCTTTGGACGGGAGCAGTACTTC; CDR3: CASSFGREQYF
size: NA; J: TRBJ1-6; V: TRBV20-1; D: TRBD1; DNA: TGCAGTGCTAGAAGACCGGGACAGGGGCCCGAAGATTGGAGCTCCTATAATTCACCCCTCCACTTT; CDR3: CSARRPGQGPEDWSSYNSPLHF
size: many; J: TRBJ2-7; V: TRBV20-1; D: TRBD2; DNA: TGCAGTGCCCCGTCTACTAGCGGGAGGGTAGGGCGCGAGCAGTACTTC; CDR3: CSAPSTSGRVGREQYF
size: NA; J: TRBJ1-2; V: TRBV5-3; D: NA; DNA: TGTGCCTCCGCCCTTGGGCAGCTTAACTATGGCTACACCTTC; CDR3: CASALGQLNYGYTF
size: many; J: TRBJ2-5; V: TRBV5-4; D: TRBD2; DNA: TGTGCCAGCAGTTGGGGGGGGTCACAAGAGACCCAGTACTTC; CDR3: CASSWGGSQETQYF
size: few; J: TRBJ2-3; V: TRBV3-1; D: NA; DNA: TGTGCCAGCAGCCAAGATGGACCTGTGGGTAGCGAGGGCACAGATACGCAGTATTTT; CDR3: CASSQDGPVGSEGTDTQYF
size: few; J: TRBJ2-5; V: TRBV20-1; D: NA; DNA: TGCAGTGCTAGAAATGCGGGACAAGAGACCCAGTACTTC; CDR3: CSARNAGQETQYF
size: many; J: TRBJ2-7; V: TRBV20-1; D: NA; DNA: TGCAGTGCTAGTGGTGGGAGAACCTACGAGCAGTACTTC; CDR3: CSASGGRTYEQYF
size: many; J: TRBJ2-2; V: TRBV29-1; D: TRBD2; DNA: TGCAGCGGGGGACTAGCGGGAGGGGACGGGGAGCTGTTTTTT; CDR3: CSGGLAGGDGELFF
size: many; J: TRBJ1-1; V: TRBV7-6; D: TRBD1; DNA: TGTGCCAGCAGCGAACAGGGGGCGAACACTGAAGCTTTCTTT; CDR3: CASSEQGANTEAFF
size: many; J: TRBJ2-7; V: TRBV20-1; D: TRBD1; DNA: TGCAGTGCTACTAACAGGGGCGACGAGCAGTACTTC; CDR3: CSATNRGDEQYF
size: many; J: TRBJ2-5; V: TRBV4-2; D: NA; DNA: TGTGCCAGCAGCCAAGATATCCAGAGTAGGACCCAGTACTTC; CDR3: CASSQDIQSRTQYF
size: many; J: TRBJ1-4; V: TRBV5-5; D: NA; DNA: TGTGCCAGCCGGCTGGGCCTCGGTAATGAAAAACTGTTTTTT; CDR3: CASRLGLGNEKLFF
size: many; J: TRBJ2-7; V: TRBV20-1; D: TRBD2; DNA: TGCAGTGCTAGAGATTTCCTAGCGGGTGCCCTCTACGAGCAGTACTTC; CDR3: CSARDFLAGALYEQYF
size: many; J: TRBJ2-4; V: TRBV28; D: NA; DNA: TGTGCCAGCAGTTTCGGGTCGGCCCGGGCCAAAAACATTCAGTACTTC; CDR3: CASSFGSARAKNIQYF
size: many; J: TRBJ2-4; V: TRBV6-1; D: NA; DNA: TGTGCCACCCGGGTGGAAGCCAAAAACATTCAGTACTTC; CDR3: CATRVEAKNIQYF
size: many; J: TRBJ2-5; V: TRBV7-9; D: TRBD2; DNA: TGTGCCAGCAGCCTGACTAGCGGGAGGTATGAGACCCAGTACTTC; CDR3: CASSLTSGRYETQYF
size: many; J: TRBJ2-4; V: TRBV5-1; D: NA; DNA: TGCGCCAGCAGCTTGGCCGCTGGGCAGCCCCATCTAGCCAAAAACATTCAGTACTTC; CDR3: CASSLAAGQPHLAKNIQYF
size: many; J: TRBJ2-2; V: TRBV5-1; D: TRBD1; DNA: TGCGCCAGCAGCTGGGAGACAGGGGCGAACACCGGGGAGCTGTTTTTT; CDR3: CASSWETGANTGELFF
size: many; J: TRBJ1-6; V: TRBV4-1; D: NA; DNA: TGCGCCAGCAGCCAATTCGGGTTAAATAATTCACCCCTCCACTTT; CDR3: CASSQFGLNNSPLHF
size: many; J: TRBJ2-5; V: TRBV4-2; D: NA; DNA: TGTGCCAGCAGCCAAGATGGCCTAGCAAGGGAGACCCAGTACTTC; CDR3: CASSQDGLARETQYF
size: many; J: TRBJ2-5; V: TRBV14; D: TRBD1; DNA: TGTGCCAGCAGCGCACAGGGGGCAGGCCAAGAGACCCAGTACTTC; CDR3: CASSAQGAGQETQYF
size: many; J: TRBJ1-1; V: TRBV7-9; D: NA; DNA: TGTGCCAGCAGCTTAGAGGTGACTGAAGCTTTCTTT; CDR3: CASSLEVTEAFF
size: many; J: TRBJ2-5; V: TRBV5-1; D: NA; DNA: TGCGCCAGCAGACCAACCGGGACTTTCAGGGAAGAGACCCAGTACTTC; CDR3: CASRPTGTFREETQYF
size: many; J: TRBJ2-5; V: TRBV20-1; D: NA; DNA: TGCAGTGCTAGGGGGGGTAGCGGAATCCAAGAGACCCAGTACTTC; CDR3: CSARGGSGIQETQYF
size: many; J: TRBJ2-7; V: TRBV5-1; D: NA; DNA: TGCGCCAGCAGCTTGGGTGGGGGCCTGAACGAGCAGTACTTC; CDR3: CASSLGGGLNEQYF
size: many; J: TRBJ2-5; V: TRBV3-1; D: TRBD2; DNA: TGTGCCAGCAGCCAAGAACCCGGGGGGGTAGCGGGTTGGGTAGAGACCCAGTACTTC; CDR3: CASSQEPGGVAGWVETQYF
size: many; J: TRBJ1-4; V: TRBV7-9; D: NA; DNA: TGTGCCAGCAGCTTAGCGGGTCTTAATGAAAAACTGTTTTTT; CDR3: CASSLAGLNEKLFF
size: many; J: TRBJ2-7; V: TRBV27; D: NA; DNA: TGTGCCAGCAGTTTAGGTGGGAGCCCCTACGAGCAGTACTTC; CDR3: CASSLGGSPYEQYF